This passage covers 27 T cell receptor beta chains from one sample sequenced in a study of blood T cell repertoires in COVID-19. TCRdb's copy holds only in-frame clones and misses some; the assay was immunoSEQ multiplex PCR. Of 62,000 or so clones detected, 80% to 90% appear once; the ten largest clones hold 2.5% to 3%. The sequenced sample was peripheral blood. The receptors here all came from a man aged 45-60 years with acute or convalescent COVID-19.

This clone came up once. The chain recombines TRBV7-9 with TRBJ1-2; 9 bases agree with TRBD1. Per germline, CDR1 SEHNR and CDR2 FQNEAQ (reference sequence). With 7 bases clipped from V and 7 bases from J, the junction kept 13 bases outside the gene matches. This CDR3 has 15 residues. The CDR3 DNA reads TGTGCCAGCACTCCTGGGACAGGGAGTCGTCGTGGCTACACCTTC. Translating gives CASTPGTGSRRGYTF.

The count of this clone is one. The chain recombines TRBV19 with TRBJ2-3, with 7 bases lining up with TRBD1. CDR1 is LNHDA, CDR2 SQIVND, per germline (reference sequence). This CDR3 has 14 residues. Trimming at V came to 4 bases and at J to 5 bases, leaving 6 bases not matched to a gene. CDR3: CASSTTGLRDTQYF. The CDR3 DNA is TGTGCCAGTAGTACGACAGGGTTAAGAGATACGCAGTATTTT.

This clone was seen only once. The chain is built from TRBV28 and TRBJ2-1; 13 bases are shared with TRBD2. This CDR3 contains 17 residues. CDR1 is MDHEN and CDR2 is SYDVKM in the germline V gene. V shed 5 bases, J shed 8 bases, and the junction held 12 bases outside the gene matches. This chain's CDR3 is CASSPFPGLAGDDEQFF. The CDR3 DNA follows: TGTGCCAGCAGTCCTTTCCCAGGACTAGCGGGAGACGATGAGCAGTTCTTC.

This clone was observed a single time. The rearrangement uses TRBV10-2 and TRBJ1-6; weak D call: TRBD1 (5 bases). This CDR3 is built from 16 residues. Germline CDR1 and CDR2: WSHSY and SAAADI. Between the trimmed V and J ends, which lost 7 bases and 0 bases, there was a span of 13 bases. CDR3 sequence: CASTATEFSYNSPLHF. The CDR3, as DNA: TGCGCCAGCACCGCGACAGAATTCTCCTATAATTCACCCCTCCACTTT.

The chain uses TRBV6-5 and TRBJ1-1; 7 bases fit TRBD1. J gave up 4 bases and V 6 bases, and 5 bases lay outside the gene matches. The CDR3 spans 13 residues. Germline V gene data show CDR1 as MNHEY and CDR2 as SVGAGI. The CDR3 DNA follows: TGTGCCAGCAGACCGACAGGGAGCACTGAAGCTTTCTTT. Its protein product is CASRPTGSTEAFF.

V usage is TRBV27 and J usage is TRBJ1-1; perhaps TRBD1 as D (5 bases). The CDR3 runs 15 residues. V lost 5 bases, J lost 4 bases, and 17 bases lay in between. Germline V gene lookup returns CDR1 MNHEY and CDR2 SMNVEV (reference sequence). CDR3 coding DNA: TGTGCCAGCAGTCGATCACGGGGGGGGGTCACTGAAGCTTTCTTT. This encodes CASSRSRGGVTEAFF.

The rearrangement joins TRBV5-4 to TRBJ1-5, with 9 bases matching TRBD1. The CDR3 is made up of 14 amino acids. CDR1 SGHNT and CDR2 YYREEE come from the germline V gene (reference sequence). Trimming removed 3 bases from V and 4 bases from J; junction bases left unmatched: 2. As DNA, the CDR3 is TGTGCCAGCAGCTCGGGACAGGGAAATCAGCCCCAGCATTTT. Protein product: CASSSGQGNQPQHF.

This chain joins TRBV11-2 and TRBJ1-2, with D tentatively TRBD1 (6 bases). V lost 1 base and J lost 8, with 11 bases in between. This CDR3 has 13 amino acids. Per the germline V gene, CDR1 is SGHAT and CDR2 is FQNNGV. In DNA form, the CDR3 reads TGTGCCAGCAGCTTAGTGGGGGCCTGGGGCTACACCTTC. As protein: CASSLVGAWGYTF.

The CDR3 reads CASSGLDTEAFF. CDR3 in DNA: TGTGCCAGTAGTGGGCTGGACACTGAAGCTTTCTTT. The V and J genes are TRBV19 and TRBJ1-1; no reliable D call. This CDR3 is built from 12 residues. CDR1 is LNHDA, CDR2 SQIVND, per germline (reference sequence). V lost 5 bases and J lost 3, with 7 bases in between. The full variable domain, completed using reference TRBV19 and TRBJ1-1, is DGGITQSPKYLFRKEGQNVTLSCEQNLNHDAMYWYRQDPGQGLRLIYYSQIVNDFQKGDIAEGYSVSREKKESFPLTVTSAQKNPTAFYLCASSGLDTEAFFGQGTRLTVV.

The genes are TRBV24-1 and TRBJ2-2; D possibly corresponds to TRBD1 (6 bases). CDR1 and CDR2 from the germline V gene are KGHDR and SFDVKD. The CDR3 has 15 amino acids. The ends were cut back, 10 bases at V and 0 bases at J, with 14 bases in the middle. CDR3 DNA: TGTGCCACACGCCCCGGACAGACGAACACCGGGGAGCTGTTTTTT. This sequence encodes CATRPGQTNTGELFF.

The gene calls are TRBV18 and TRBJ2-2; TRBD2 is a possible D gene (6 bases). The CDR3 consists of 16 residues. Germline loops: CDR1 KGHSH, CDR2 LQKENI. Trimming removed 4 bases from V and 6 bases from J, with 18 bases in between. The CDR3 DNA reads TGTGCCAGCTCACGTCGCGGGACCCCGGGGTCCGGGGAGCTGTTTTTT. This sequence encodes CASSRRGTPGSGELFF.

The V and J genes are TRBV27 and TRBJ2-3; D remains ambiguous. The CDR3 is 15 residues long. In germline, CDR1 is MNHEY, CDR2 SMNVEV (reference sequence). V was trimmed by 6 bases and J by 0 bases, leaving 13 bases between them. For the CDR3, the DNA is TGTGCCAGCAGCCCGGAGCTTAAAAGCACAGATACGCAGTATTTT. Translated: CASSPELKSTDTQYF.

The chain uses TRBV14 and TRBJ1-6, with D hard to call. The CDR3 is 13 amino acids. With 9 bases removed from V and 6 bases from J, the gap between germline ends came to 12 bases. Germline loops: CDR1 SGHDN, CDR2 FVKESK. CDR3 DNA sequence: TGTGCCAGTTCCCGGGTTATTAATTCACCCCTCCACTTT. Its translation is CASSRVINSPLHF.

The chain couples TRBV24-1 to TRBJ2-1; D is perhaps TRBD1 (6 bases). Germline V gene data show CDR1 as KGHDR and CDR2 as SFDVKD. This CDR3 spans 14 amino acids. Trimming stripped 3 bases from V and 3 bases from J, with 8 bases between. CDR3 amino acids: CATSDGQSYNEQFF. In DNA, the CDR3 is TGTGCCACCAGTGATGGACAGAGCTACAATGAGCAGTTCTTC.

The J gene is TRBJ1-6, the V gene TRBV30, with a possible D match to TRBD1 (5 bases). The CDR3 consists of 14 residues. Trimming removed 4 bases at V and 9 bases at J, with 16 bases between. CDR1 is GTSNPN, CDR2 SVGIG, per germline (reference sequence). This CDR3 reads CAWMFGAGLSPLHF. CDR3 bases: TGTGCCTGGATGTTTGGTGCAGGGCTTTCACCCCTCCACTTT.

The chain uses TRBV14 and TRBJ2-2; D is possibly TRBD2 (5 bases). The germline V gene encodes CDR1 SGHDN and CDR2 FVKESK. This CDR3 has 13 amino acids. Between the trimmed V and J ends, which lost 2 bases and 8 bases, there was a span of 9 bases. The CDR3 protein is CASSQKRVGELFF. The CDR3 bases are TGTGCCAGCAGCCAAAAGAGGGTTGGGGAGCTGTTTTTT.

The V gene is TRBV30, the J gene TRBJ2-5, with 8 bases fitting TRBD1. This CDR3 comprises 12 residues. V trimming: 3 bases; J trimming: 7 bases; junction bases outside the gene matches: 4. The germline CDR1 and CDR2 sequences are GTSNPN and SVGIG (reference sequence). The CDR3 reads CAWRTGEATQYF. The CDR3 DNA follows: TGTGCCTGGAGGACAGGGGAAGCGACCCAGTACTTC.

This clone was detected once. The chain has TRBV28 and TRBJ2-7; no clear D. Germline values: CDR1 MDHEN, CDR2 SYDVKM. This CDR3 is 14 amino acids long. Between the trimmed V and J ends, which lost 5 bases and 3 bases, there was a span of 14 bases. The CDR3 nucleotides are TGTGCCAGCAGTATGACCGCCACGGGCTACGAGCAGTACTTC. Translation: CASSMTATGYEQYF.

V gene TRBV4-3 combines with J gene TRBJ1-1; no clear D gene. CDR1 LGHNA and CDR2 YSLEER come from the germline V gene. The CDR3 spans 15 residues. V lost 0 bases and J lost 0, with 8 bases in between. CDR3 DNA sequence: TGCGCCAGCAGCCAAGATAACAGTTTGAACACTGAAGCTTTCTTT. As protein: CASSQDNSLNTEAFF.

The V gene is TRBV6-1, the J gene TRBJ1-5; TRBD1 aligns across 7 bases. Germline V gene lookup returns CDR1 MNHNS and CDR2 SASEGT. Losses at the gene ends were 4 bases for V and 0 bases for J; bases not matched to a gene: 12. There are 18 residues in the CDR3. CDR3 amino acids: CASSGDRRGSYSNQPQHF. The CDR3, as DNA: TGTGCCAGCAGTGGGGACAGAAGAGGAAGCTATAGCAATCAGCCCCAGCATTTT.

This clone came up once. The chain employs TRBV4-1 and TRBJ1-5; D is unclear. V lost 0 bases, J lost 4 bases, and 10 bases lay in between. Germline assignment: CDR1 MGHRA and CDR2 YSYEKL. This CDR3 comprises 15 residues. CDR3 sequence: CASSQEWERNQPQHF. CDR3 coding DNA: TGCGCCAGCAGCCAAGAGTGGGAGAGGAATCAGCCCCAGCATTTT.

This clone turned up a few times. The chain links TRBV6-4 to TRBJ1-4; TRBD1 aligns across 7 bases. This CDR3 has 14 amino acids. Germline CDR1 reads MRHNA; CDR2 reads SNTAGT. V gave up 6 bases and J gave up 10 bases; unmatched junction bases: 11. The DNA of the CDR3 is TGTGCCAGCAGGGCAGCGACAGGGTTGGGAAAACTGTTTTTT. Its protein is CASRAATGLGKLFF.

The chain employs TRBV7-3 and TRBJ2-5, with unresolved D. Trimming pared 5 bases from V and 1 base from J, leaving 8 bases between. CDR3 length: 13 residues. Germline CDR1 and CDR2: SGHTA and FQGTGA. The CDR3 DNA reads TGTGCCAGCAGCCGACAAGTCCAAGAGACCCAGTACTTC. This encodes CASSRQVQETQYF.

The chain joins TRBV9 to TRBJ2-1; the match to TRBD2 covers 7 bases. Trimming took 0 bases from V and 1 from J; bases not matched to a gene: 4. The germline gives CDR1 SGDLS, CDR2 YYNGEE. The length of the CDR3 is 16 residues. In DNA form, the CDR3 reads TGTGCCAGCAGCGTAGGCGGGAGTGGTTCCTACAATGAGCAGTTCTTC. Translation: CASSVGGSGSYNEQFF.

The rearrangement links TRBV2 to TRBJ1-2, with TRBD1 identical over 10 bases. The J segment lost 5 bases and the V segment lost 5 bases, leaving 11 bases of the junction unmatched. The CDR3 has 16 amino acids. Germline values: CDR1 SNHLY, CDR2 FYNNEI. The CDR3 nucleotides are TGTGCCAGCAGTACGGACAGGGGGGGAGAGGTTTATGGCTACACCTTC. The encoded protein is CASSTDRGGEVYGYTF.

This chain connects TRBV29-1 to TRBJ2-4, with a weak D call TRBD1 (5 bases). The CDR3 contains 11 residues. Trimming removed 7 bases from V and 7 bases from J, with 11 bases in between. CDR1 is SQVTM, CDR2 ANQGSEA, per germline. CDR3 residues: CSASPGNIQYF. The CDR3 nucleotides are TGCAGCGCGAGCCCAGGGAACATTCAGTACTTC. Combining the CDR3 with reference TRBV29-1 and TRBJ2-4 gives the whole variable domain SAVISQKPSRDICQRGTSLTIQCQVDSQVTMMFWYRQQPGQSLTLIATANQGSEATYESGFVIDKFPISRPNLTFSTLTVSNMSPEDSSIYLCSASPGNIQYFGAGTRLSVL.

The CDR3, as DNA: TGTGCCACCTCTTATGGGACACCATACAATGAGCAGTTCTTC. The encoded protein is CATSYGTPYNEQFF. The chain combines TRBV24-1 with TRBJ2-1; possible D gene TRBD1, 6 bases. V lost 9 bases, J lost 4 bases, and 15 bases lay in between. CDR3 length: 14 amino acids. The germline V gene has CDR1 KGHDR and CDR2 SFDVKD.